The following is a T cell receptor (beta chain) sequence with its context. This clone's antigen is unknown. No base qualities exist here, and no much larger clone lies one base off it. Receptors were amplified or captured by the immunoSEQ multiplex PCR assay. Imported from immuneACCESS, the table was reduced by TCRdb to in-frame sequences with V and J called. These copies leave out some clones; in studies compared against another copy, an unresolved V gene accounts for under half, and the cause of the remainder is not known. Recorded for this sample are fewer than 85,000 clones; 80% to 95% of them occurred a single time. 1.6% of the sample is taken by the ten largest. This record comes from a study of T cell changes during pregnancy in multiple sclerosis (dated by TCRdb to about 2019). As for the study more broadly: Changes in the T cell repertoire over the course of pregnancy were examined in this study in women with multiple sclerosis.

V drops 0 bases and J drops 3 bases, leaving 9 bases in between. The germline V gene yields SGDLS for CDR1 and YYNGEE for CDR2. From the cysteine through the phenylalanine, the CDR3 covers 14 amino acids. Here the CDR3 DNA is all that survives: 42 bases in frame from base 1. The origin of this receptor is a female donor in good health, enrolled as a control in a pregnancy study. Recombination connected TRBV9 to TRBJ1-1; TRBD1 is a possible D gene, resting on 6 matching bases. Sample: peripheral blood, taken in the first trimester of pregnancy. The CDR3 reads CASSVASGDTEAFF. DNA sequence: TGTGCCAGCAGCGTAGCTTCAGGGGACACTGAAGCTTTCTTT.